These 30 T cell receptor beta chains were sequenced from one sample in a study of regulatory T cells in long-lasting Graves disease. According to the study, TCR beta libraries were built with iRepertoire HTBI primers and CDR3-region Arm-PCR. MiXCR was run by TCRdb on the multiplex PCR reads, yielding one entry per CDR3 protein. Of fewer than 350,000 distinct CDR3 sequences in the sample, 18% were seen once. Time point described: newly diagnosed GD, antithyroid drugs for less than 3 months. There was RNA extracted from PBMCs, and the TCR library was made from it. The specimen comprised peripheral blood mononuclear cells (PBMCs), sampled at new diagnosis, from a patient treated with antithyroid drugs. Receptors were obtained from a female donor with Graves disease.

In this sample, this clonotype turned up many times. The genes are TRBV19 and TRBJ2-2; 7 bases line up with TRBD2. Unmatched junction bases numbered 4, after V lost 3 bases and J lost 6 bases. Germline V gene sequence: CDR1 LNHDA, CDR2 SQIVND (reference sequence). This CDR3 contains 14 residues. The DNA for the CDR3 is TGTGCCAGTAGTATTCCGGCGGGGGCCGGGGAGCTGTTTTTT. It yields the protein CASSIPAGAGELFF.

This clonotype was detected a few times. This chain joins TRBV6-5 and TRBJ1-1; unclear D gene. Trimming took off 1 base at V and 3 bases at J, with 6 bases between the two ends. This CDR3 comprises 13 residues. Per germline, CDR1 MNHEY and CDR2 SVGAGI. The CDR3 here is CASSYYSYTEAFF. The CDR3 bases are TGTGCCAGCAGTTACTACAGTTACACTGAAGCTTTCTTT.

This clonotype was seen at least ten times. This chain connects TRBV6-1 to TRBJ2-5; TRBD1 might be the D (7 bases). CDR1 and CDR2 (germline): MNHNS, SASEGT. There are 15 residues in the CDR3. With 7 bases removed from V and 1 base from J, the gap between germline ends came to 16 bases. The CDR3 is CASTLRGAPQETQYF. CDR3 coding DNA: TGTGCCAGCACCCTCAGGGGGGCCCCCCAAGAGACCCAGTACTTC.

The chain recombines TRBV12-3 or TRBV12-4 with TRBJ2-2; 10 positions match TRBD1. With V trimmed by 5 bases and J by 2 bases, 8 bases remained unmatched. CDR3 length: 17 residues. The CDR3 spells CASSPYRDRGNTGELFF. The CDR3 DNA sequence: TGTGCCAGCAGTCCATACCGGGACAGGGGTAACACCGGGGAGCTGTTTTTT.

This clonotype was seen ten or more times. The chain couples TRBV29-1 to TRBJ2-7; D may be TRBD2 (5 bases). The CDR3 runs to 13 residues. The V end was cut by 7 bases, the J end by 2 bases, with 15 bases between. Per the germline V gene, CDR1 is SQVTM and CDR2 is ANQGSEA. The CDR3 region has the DNA TGCAGCGCCGGAGGTGCCGGGACCTACGAGCAGTACTTC. Translation: CSAGGAGTYEQYF.

The sample holds many counts of this clonotype. This chain links TRBV7-2 with TRBJ2-7, with a possible D match to TRBD2 (5 bases). The germline gives CDR1 SGHTA, CDR2 FQGNSA. Deletions cut 5 bases from V and 4 bases from J, with 12 bases between. The length of the CDR3 is 13 residues. The CDR3 nucleotides are TGTGCCAGCAGCCCAGGAGGATTATACGAGCAGTACTTC. Protein sequence: CASSPGGLYEQYF.

The gene calls are TRBV28 and TRBJ1-6; D remains unclear. CDR1 MDHEN and CDR2 SYDVKM come from the germline V gene. This CDR3 is built from 12 residues. V gave up 2 bases and J gave up 10 bases, with 6 bases separating them. The DNA of the CDR3 is TGTGCCAGCAGTTTAACAATATCACCCCTCCACTTT. Translated: CASSLTISPLHF.

This clonotype showed up many times. The V call is TRBV29-1, the J call TRBJ1-1; D ambiguous. The germline V and J ends were trimmed by 6 bases and 7 bases, with 9 bases remaining between them. The length of the CDR3 is 10 residues. CDR1 and CDR2 from the germline V gene are SQVTM and ANQGSEA. CDR3 DNA: TGCAGCGTCATTTTTGGTGAAGCTTTCTTT. Translation: CSVIFGEAFF.

This clonotype was recorded many times. V and J are TRBV19 and TRBJ1-6; 9 positions match TRBD1. In germline, CDR1 is LNHDA, CDR2 SQIVND (reference sequence). J was trimmed by 6 bases and V by 7 bases; bases with no gene match: 7. The CDR3 extends over 15 amino acids. The CDR3 region has the DNA TGTGCCAGTACTCAACAGGGGGCCGGTAATTCACCCCTCCACTTT. The encoded protein is CASTQQGAGNSPLHF.

V gene TRBV11-3 combines with J gene TRBJ1-1; no reliable D call. Germline CDR1 is SGHNT and CDR2 is YENEEA. The CDR3 is 13 amino acids. V lost 1 base to trimming and J lost 5 bases, with 8 bases between them. Written as DNA, the CDR3 is TGTGCCAGCAGCTTAGCCGCGTGGACTGAAGCTTTCTTT. The encoded protein is CASSLAAWTEAFF.

This chain joins TRBV28 and TRBJ2-3; 10 bases map to TRBD2. With 7 bases clipped from V and 2 bases from J, the junction kept 18 bases outside the gene matches. Germline CDR1 is MDHEN and CDR2 is SYDVKM. The CDR3 has 19 amino acids. The CDR3 here is CASNYPSQSGRDYTDTQYF. Here the CDR3 DNA reads TGTGCCAGCAATTACCCCTCCCAAAGCGGGAGGGATTACACAGATACGCAGTATTTT.

This clonotype has only a few counts. The chain uses TRBV28 and TRBJ1-4; D call uncertain. This CDR3 is built from 14 residues. CDR1 and CDR2 from the germline V gene are MDHEN and SYDVKM. Trimming removed 5 bases from V and 3 bases from J, with 10 bases in between. CDR3 bases: TGTGCCAGCAGTGCGGAACAAGCTAATGAAAAACTGTTTTTT. It yields the protein CASSAEQANEKLFF.

V usage is TRBV5-1 and J usage is TRBJ2-7; 8 positions agree with TRBD1. This CDR3 has 12 amino acids. Trimming cost V 4 bases and J 6 bases; bases outside gene matches: 3. The germline CDR1 and CDR2 sequences are SGHRS and YFSETQ. The CDR3: CASSRTGFEQYF. CDR3 coding DNA: TGCGCCAGCAGCAGGACAGGGTTCGAGCAGTACTTC.

This clonotype was recorded a few times. This may arise from a read error, as a much more abundant clone is one base away. V and J are TRBV2 and TRBJ1-1, with 8 nucleotides matching TRBD1. This CDR3 contains 13 residues. Germline CDR1 reads SNHLY; CDR2 reads FYNNEI. The CDR3 here is CAIWGQENTGAFF. DNA for the CDR3: TGTGCCATCTGGGGACAGGAGAACACTGGAGCTTTCTTT.

Worth noting for this clonotype: A much larger clone is a single base away; this may be a read error. V is TRBV6-5 and J is TRBJ2-5; a weak D match, TRBD2 (6 bases). The germline CDR1 and CDR2 sequences are MNHEY and SVGAGI. The CDR3 length is 14 residues. The CDR3 nucleotides are TGTGCCAGCAGTTGGGGAGGAGGTGAAGAGGCCCAGTACTTC. Protein sequence: CASSWGGGEEAQYF.

This clonotype was recorded at least ten times. The chain employs TRBV4-2 and TRBJ2-1; 10 bases align to TRBD2. Trimming removed 0 bases from V and 8 bases from J; junction bases left unmatched: 10. Per the germline V gene, CDR1 is LGHNA and CDR2 is YNFKEQ. The CDR3 contains 17 residues. As DNA, the CDR3 is TGTGCCAGCAGCCAAGATCGGGCTAGCGGGAGATCGGATGAGCAGTTCTTC. It yields the protein CASSQDRASGRSDEQFF.

In its sample, this clonotype was seen a few times. The V and J genes are TRBV20-1 and TRBJ2-1; TRBD2 matches at 7 bases. This CDR3 has 13 residues. From germline, CDR1 is DFQATT and CDR2 SNEGSKA (reference sequence). In nucleotides, the CDR3 is TGCAGCACACCCGGGAGGTCGGACAATGAGCAGTTCTTC. Its translation is CSTPGRSDNEQFF.

This clonotype has at least ten counts. The chain has TRBV11-1 and TRBJ1-1, with D perhaps matching TRBD1 (5 bases). The CDR3 length is 13 residues. Between the trimmed V and J ends, which lost 1 base and 6 bases, there was a span of 9 bases. Germline assignment: CDR1 SGHAT and CDR2 FQDESV (reference sequence). This CDR3 is CASSLDRPSEAFF. The CDR3 bases are TGTGCCAGCAGCTTAGACAGGCCCTCTGAAGCTTTCTTT.

In this sample, this clonotype turned up many times. The gene calls are TRBV2 and TRBJ2-1; D is undetermined. The V end lost 0 bases, the J end lost 5 bases, and 11 bases lay between the germline ends. The CDR3 is made up of 15 amino acids. Germline CDR1 is SNHLY and CDR2 is FYNNEI. CDR3 DNA: TGTGCCAGCAGTGAAGCGGGCCAGAGTCACAATGAGCAGTTCTTC. Its translation: CASSEAGQSHNEQFF.

This clonotype was observed many times. The chain carries TRBV12-3 or TRBV12-4 and TRBJ2-4; the D call may be TRBD1 or TRBD2 (5 bases each). V was shortened by 4 bases and J by 0 bases, with 13 bases between the two germline ends. The CDR3 extends over 16 amino acids. CDR3 bases: TGTGCCAGCAGTTACGGGATGGGGGAAGCCAAAAACATTCAGTACTTC. Amino acids: CASSYGMGEAKNIQYF.

The chain links TRBV28 to TRBJ2-1, with 7 bases fitting TRBD2. The V gene end was trimmed by 7 bases and the J gene end by 2 bases; junction bases not matched to a gene: 8. There are 15 residues in the CDR3. The germline gives CDR1 MDHEN, CDR2 SYDVKM. CDR3: CASIVGSGTYNEQFF. In DNA, the CDR3 is TGTGCCAGCATTGTGGGGAGCGGGACCTACAATGAGCAGTTCTTC. Full variable domain (remainder filled in from reference TRBV28 and TRBJ2-1): DVKVTQSSRYLVKRTGEKVFLECVQDMDHENMFWYRQDPGLGLRLIYFSYDVKMKEKGDIPEGYSVSREKKERFSLILESASTNQTSMYLCASIVGSGTYNEQFFGPGTRLTVL.

Of note for this clonotype: This may be a read error: a much more frequent sequence differs by one nucleotide. The chain has TRBV6-5 and TRBJ2-1, with TRBD1 identical over 7 bases. This CDR3 has 13 amino acids. CDR1 is MNHEY, CDR2 SVGAGI, per germline. The CDR3 DNA follows: TGTGCCAGCAGTTACGACAGGGAAGAGACCCAGTGCTTC. It specifies CASSYDREETQCF.

At least ten counts were recorded for this clonotype. This chain connects TRBV28 to TRBJ1-5; no firm D call. This CDR3 comprises 15 residues. Germline V CDR1 and CDR2: MDHEN, SYDVKM. V shed 5 bases and J shed 3 bases, with 14 bases lying between them. The CDR3 nucleotides are TGTGCCAGCAGTCCACCCCGGCAGATCAATCAGCCCCAGCATTTT. It is translated as CASSPPRQINQPQHF. Supplemented by reference TRBV28 and TRBJ1-5, the full variable domain reads DVKVTQSSRYLVKRTGEKVFLECVQDMDHENMFWYRQDPGLGLRLIYFSYDVKMKEKGDIPEGYSVSREKKERFSLILESASTNQTSMYLCASSPPRQINQPQHFGDGTRLSIL.

V gene TRBV7-9 combines with J gene TRBJ2-2; maybe TRBD2 (5 bases). Trimming removed 2 bases at V and 13 bases at J, with 11 bases between. This CDR3 spans 12 amino acids. The germline gives CDR1 SEHNR, CDR2 FQNEAQ (reference sequence). CDR3 nucleotides: TGTGCCAGCAGCTTAAAGGGAGCCGGGCTGTTTTTT. This translates into CASSLKGAGLFF.

This clonotype was counted ten times or more. The gene calls are TRBV2 and TRBJ1-1; a weak D match, TRBD1 (5 bases). Germline loops: CDR1 SNHLY, CDR2 FYNNEI. The CDR3 is 13 amino acids. V lost 9 bases and J 1 base, leaving 12 bases between the germline ends. In DNA, the CDR3 is TGTGCCAGTTTAAGACAGAGGAACACTGAAGCTTTCTTT. Amino acids: CASLRQRNTEAFF.

This chain joins TRBV10-1 and TRBJ1-1, with D unclear. This CDR3 is built from 13 residues. Trimming stripped 4 bases from V and 1 base from J, with 7 bases between. Germline loops: CDR1 WNHNN, CDR2 SYGVQD (reference sequence). CDR3 nucleotide sequence: TGCGCCAGCAGTGTGGGCAGGAACACTGAAGCTTTCTTT. Amino acid sequence: CASSVGRNTEAFF.

This clonotype was observed many times. Its ends do not fully match the called genes, so a read error is possible. This rearrangement joins TRBV5-1 to TRBJ1-1, with no clear D. Germline V gene sequence: CDR1 SGHRS, CDR2 YFSETQ. The CDR3 extends over 14 amino acids. The CDR3, as DNA: TGCGCCAGCAGCCCCGAACAAAGCGCACGGACTGAAGTCTTT. It translates to CASSPEQSARTEVF. The full variable domain, its missing parts supplied by reference TRBV5-1 and TRBJ1-1, is KAGVTQTPRYLIKTRGQQVTLSCSPISGHRSVSWYQQTPGQGLQFLFEYFSETQRNKGNFPGRFSGRQFSNSRSEMNVSTLELGDSALYLCASSPEQSARTEVFGQGTRLTVV.

The chain recombines TRBV28 with TRBJ2-3; TRBD2 matches at 10 bases. V lost 6 bases, J lost 2 bases, and 8 bases stayed unmatched. There are 16 residues in the CDR3. The germline V gene has CDR1 MDHEN and CDR2 SYDVKM. The CDR3, as DNA: TGTGCCAGCAGCTCGGGACTAGCGAGAATCACAGATACGCAGTATTTT. It is translated as CASSSGLARITDTQYF.

This clonotype was seen at least ten times. The chain has TRBV30 and TRBJ1-1; D is ambiguous. CDR3 size: 14 residues. Germline V CDR1 and CDR2: GTSNPN, SVGIG (reference sequence). Trimming took off 3 bases at V and 0 bases at J, with 11 bases between the two ends. CDR3 DNA sequence: TGTGCCTGGAGCGTGAACAATATGAACACTGAAGCTTTCTTT. Amino acid sequence: CAWSVNNMNTEAFF.

This clonotype was counted at least ten times. The CDR3 spells CASALRTGRTEAFF. DNA of the CDR3: TGTGCCAGCGCCCTCAGGACAGGGAGGACTGAAGCTTTCTTT. The V call is TRBV2, the J call TRBJ1-1; TRBD1 agrees at 8 bases. The CDR3 consists of 14 residues. Germline V CDR1 and CDR2: SNHLY, FYNNEI. V gave up 8 bases and J gave up 5 bases; unmatched junction bases: 10. The full variable domain, completed using reference TRBV2 and TRBJ1-1, is EPEVTQTPSHQVTQMGQEVILRCVPISNHLYFYWYRQILGQKVEFLVSFYNNEISEKSEIFDDQFSVERPDGSNFTLKIRSTKLEDSAMYFCASALRTGRTEAFFGQGTRLTVV.